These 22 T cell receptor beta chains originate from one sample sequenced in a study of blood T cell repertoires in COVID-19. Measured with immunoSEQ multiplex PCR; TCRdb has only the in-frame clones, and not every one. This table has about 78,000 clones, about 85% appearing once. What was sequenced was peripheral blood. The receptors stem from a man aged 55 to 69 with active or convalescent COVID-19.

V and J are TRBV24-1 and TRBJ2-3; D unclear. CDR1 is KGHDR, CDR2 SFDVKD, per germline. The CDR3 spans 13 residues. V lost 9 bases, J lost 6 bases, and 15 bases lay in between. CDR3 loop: CATGTDPGDTQYF. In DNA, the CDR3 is TGTGCCACCGGAACCGACCCCGGGGATACGCAGTATTTT.

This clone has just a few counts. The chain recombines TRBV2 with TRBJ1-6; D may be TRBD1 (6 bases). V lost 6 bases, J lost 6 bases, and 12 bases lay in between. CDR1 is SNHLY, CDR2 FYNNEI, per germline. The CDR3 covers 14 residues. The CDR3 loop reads CASRDRSGNSPLHF. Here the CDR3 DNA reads TGTGCCAGCAGAGACAGGTCCGGTAATTCACCCCTCCACTTT.

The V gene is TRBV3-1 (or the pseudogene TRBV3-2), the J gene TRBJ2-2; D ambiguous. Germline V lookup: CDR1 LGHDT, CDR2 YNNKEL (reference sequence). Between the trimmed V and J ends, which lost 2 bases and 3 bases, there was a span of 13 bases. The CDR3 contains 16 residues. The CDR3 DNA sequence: TGTGCCAGCAGCCAACCTCAAGTGACTTACACCGGGGAGCTGTTTTTT. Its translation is CASSQPQVTYTGELFF.

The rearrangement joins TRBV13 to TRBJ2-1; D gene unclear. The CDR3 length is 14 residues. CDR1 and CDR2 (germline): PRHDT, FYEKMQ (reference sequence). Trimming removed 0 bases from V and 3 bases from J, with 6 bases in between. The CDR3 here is CASSLGDFYNEQFF. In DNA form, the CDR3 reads TGTGCCAGCAGCTTAGGTGACTTCTACAATGAGCAGTTCTTC.

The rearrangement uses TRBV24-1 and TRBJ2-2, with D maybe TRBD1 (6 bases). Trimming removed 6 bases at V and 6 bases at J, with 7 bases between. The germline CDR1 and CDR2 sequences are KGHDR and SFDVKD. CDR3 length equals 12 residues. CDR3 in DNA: TGTGCCACCAGTTGGGGGCCCGGGGAGCTGTTTTTT. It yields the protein CATSWGPGELFF.

The CDR3 sequence is CASSYGTSGGTDTQYF. In DNA form, the CDR3 reads TGTGCCAGCAGCTACGGGACTAGCGGGGGCACAGATACGCAGTATTTT. The gene calls are TRBV7-3 and TRBJ2-3; 13 bases fit TRBD2. V shed 4 bases, J shed 1 base, and the junction held 2 bases outside the gene matches. CDR3 length equals 16 residues. Per the germline V gene, CDR1 is SGHTA and CDR2 is FQGTGA.

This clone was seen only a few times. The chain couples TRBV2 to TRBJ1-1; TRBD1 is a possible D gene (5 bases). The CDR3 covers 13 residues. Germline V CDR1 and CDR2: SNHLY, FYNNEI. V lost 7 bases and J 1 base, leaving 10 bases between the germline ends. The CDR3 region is CASNSGPNTEAFF. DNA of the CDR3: TGTGCCAGCAATTCAGGGCCGAACACTGAAGCTTTCTTT.

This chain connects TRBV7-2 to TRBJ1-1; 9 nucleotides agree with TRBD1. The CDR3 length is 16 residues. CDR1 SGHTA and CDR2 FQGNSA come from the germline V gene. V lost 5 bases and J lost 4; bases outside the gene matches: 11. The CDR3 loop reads CASSVDRGTLGTEAFF. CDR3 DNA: TGTGCCAGCAGCGTAGACAGGGGGACCCTGGGCACTGAAGCTTTCTTT. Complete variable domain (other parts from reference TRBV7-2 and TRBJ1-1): GAGVSQSPSNKVTEKGKDVELRCDPISGHTALYWYRQSLGQGLEFLIYFQGNSAPDKSGLPSDRFSAERTGGSVSTLTIQRTQQEDSAVYLCASSVDRGTLGTEAFFGQGTRLTVV.

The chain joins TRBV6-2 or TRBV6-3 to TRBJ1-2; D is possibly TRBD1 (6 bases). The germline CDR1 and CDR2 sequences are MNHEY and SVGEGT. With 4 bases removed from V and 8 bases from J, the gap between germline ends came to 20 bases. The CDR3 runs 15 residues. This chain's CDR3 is CASSSYTGRGRGYTF. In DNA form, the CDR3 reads TGTGCCAGCAGTTCCTATACAGGGCGCGGGCGCGGCTACACCTTC.

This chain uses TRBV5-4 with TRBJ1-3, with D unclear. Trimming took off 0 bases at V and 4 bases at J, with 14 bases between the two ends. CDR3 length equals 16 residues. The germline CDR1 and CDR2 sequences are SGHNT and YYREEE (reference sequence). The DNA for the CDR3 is TGTGCCAGCAGCTTGGCAGGCTCGTCTTGGGGAAACACCATATATTTT. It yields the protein CASSLAGSSWGNTIYF.

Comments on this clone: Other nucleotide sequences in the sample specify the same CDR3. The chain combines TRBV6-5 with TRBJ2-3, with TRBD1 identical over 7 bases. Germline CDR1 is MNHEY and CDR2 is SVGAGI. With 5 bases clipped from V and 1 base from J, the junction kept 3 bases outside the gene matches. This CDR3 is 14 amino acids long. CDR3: CASSRDRGTDTQYF. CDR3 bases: TGTGCCAGCAGTAGGGACAGAGGCACAGATACGCAGTATTTT.

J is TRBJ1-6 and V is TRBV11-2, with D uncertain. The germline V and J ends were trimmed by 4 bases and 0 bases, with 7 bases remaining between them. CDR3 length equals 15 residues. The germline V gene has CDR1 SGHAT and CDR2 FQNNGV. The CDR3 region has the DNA TGTGCCAGCAGCTCCCTGAGCTCCTATAATTCACCCCTCCACTTT. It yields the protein CASSSLSSYNSPLHF.

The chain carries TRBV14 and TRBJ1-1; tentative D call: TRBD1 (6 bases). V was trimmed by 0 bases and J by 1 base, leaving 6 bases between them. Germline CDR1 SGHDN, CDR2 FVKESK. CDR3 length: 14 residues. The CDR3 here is CASSQDRGNTEAFF. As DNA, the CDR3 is TGTGCCAGCAGCCAAGACAGGGGGAACACTGAAGCTTTCTTT. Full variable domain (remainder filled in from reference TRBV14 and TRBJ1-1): EAGVTQFPSHSVIEKGQTVTLRCDPISGHDNLYWYRRVMGKEIKFLLHFVKESKQDESGMPNNRFLAERTGGTYSTLKVQPAELEDSGVYFCASSQDRGNTEAFFGQGTRLTVV.

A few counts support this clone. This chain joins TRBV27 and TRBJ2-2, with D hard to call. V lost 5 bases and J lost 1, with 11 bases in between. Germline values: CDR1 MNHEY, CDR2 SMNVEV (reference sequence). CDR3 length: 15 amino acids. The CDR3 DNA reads TGTGCCAGCAGTCTGGAGCGTCGGAACACCGGGGAGCTGTTTTTT. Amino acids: CASSLERRNTGELFF.

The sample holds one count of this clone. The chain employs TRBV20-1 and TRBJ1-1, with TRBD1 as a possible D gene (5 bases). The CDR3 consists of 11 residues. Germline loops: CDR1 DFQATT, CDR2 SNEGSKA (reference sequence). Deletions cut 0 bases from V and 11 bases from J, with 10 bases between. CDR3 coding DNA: TGCAGTGCTAGAGAGGGAGGGGCCGCTTTCTTT. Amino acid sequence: CSAREGGAAFF.

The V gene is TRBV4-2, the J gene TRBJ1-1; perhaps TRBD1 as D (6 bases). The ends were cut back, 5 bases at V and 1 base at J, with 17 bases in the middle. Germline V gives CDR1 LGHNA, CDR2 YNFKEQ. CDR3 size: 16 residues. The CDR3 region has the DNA TGTGCCAGCAGCACCCAACACAGGGAGGGGAACACTGAAGCTTTCTTT. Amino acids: CASSTQHREGNTEAFF.

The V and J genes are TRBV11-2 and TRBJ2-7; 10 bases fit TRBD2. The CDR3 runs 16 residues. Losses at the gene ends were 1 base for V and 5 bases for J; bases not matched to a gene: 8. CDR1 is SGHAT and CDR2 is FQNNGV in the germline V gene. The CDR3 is CASSLVFSGGPHEQYF. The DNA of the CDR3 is TGTGCCAGCAGCTTAGTCTTTAGCGGGGGGCCCCACGAGCAGTACTTC.

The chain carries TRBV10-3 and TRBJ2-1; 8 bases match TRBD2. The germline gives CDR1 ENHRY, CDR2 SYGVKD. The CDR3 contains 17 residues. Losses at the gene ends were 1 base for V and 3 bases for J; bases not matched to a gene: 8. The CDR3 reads CAISEWESGGLYNEQFF. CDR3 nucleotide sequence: TGTGCCATCAGTGAGTGGGAAAGCGGGGGACTCTACAATGAGCAGTTCTTC.

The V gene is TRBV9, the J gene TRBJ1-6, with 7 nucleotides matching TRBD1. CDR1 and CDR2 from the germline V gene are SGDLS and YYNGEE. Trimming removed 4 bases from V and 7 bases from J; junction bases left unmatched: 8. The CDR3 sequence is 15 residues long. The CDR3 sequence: CASSPEGQINSPLHF. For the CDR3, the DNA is TGTGCCAGCAGCCCAGAGGGACAGATAAATTCACCCCTCCACTTT.

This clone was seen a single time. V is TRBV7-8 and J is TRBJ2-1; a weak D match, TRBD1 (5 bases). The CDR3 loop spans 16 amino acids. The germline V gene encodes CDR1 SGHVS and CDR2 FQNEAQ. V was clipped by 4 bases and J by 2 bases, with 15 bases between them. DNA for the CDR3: TGTGCCAGCAGCTCCCGTGCAGGGTCCCCCTACAATGAGCAGTTCTTC. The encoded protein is CASSSRAGSPYNEQFF.

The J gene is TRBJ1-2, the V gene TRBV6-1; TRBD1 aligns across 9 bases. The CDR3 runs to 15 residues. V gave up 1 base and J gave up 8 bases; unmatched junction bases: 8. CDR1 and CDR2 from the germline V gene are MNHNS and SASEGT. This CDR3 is CASSEVEGQGRGYTF. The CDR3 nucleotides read TGTGCCAGCAGTGAAGTGGAGGGACAGGGTCGAGGCTACACCTTC.

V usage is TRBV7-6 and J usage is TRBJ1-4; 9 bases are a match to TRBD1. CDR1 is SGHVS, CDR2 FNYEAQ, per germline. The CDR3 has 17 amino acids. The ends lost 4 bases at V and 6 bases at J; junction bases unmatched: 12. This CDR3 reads CASSSRLQGAGDEKLFF. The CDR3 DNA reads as TGTGCCAGCAGCTCCCGCCTACAGGGGGCAGGAGATGAAAAACTGTTTTTT.